Listed here is a single T cell receptor (beta chain). These data are taken from a study of T cell clones after liver transplantation. The germline V gene encodes CDR1 MDHEN and CDR2 SYDVKM. The V segment lost 5 bases and the J segment 1 base; nucleotides outside the gene matches: 14. There are 18 residues in the CDR3. Method: immunoSEQ multiplex PCR; TCRdb's copy keeps in-frame clones and lacks some. This table has about 70,000 clones, 80% appearing once. This rearrangement joins TRBV28 to TRBJ2-1, with 7 bases lining up with TRBD2. This clonotype was obtained from a human patient who received a liver transplant. Some T cells may possibly be graft donor cells. Sequenced here: CD4+ T cells from blood, sampled 12 months after liver transplant. The CDR3 DNA follows: TGTGCCAGCAGTGCGCCCAATGTGTGGCGGGAGTCCTACAATGAGCAGTTCTTC. Translating gives CASSAPNVWRESYNEQFF.